The present T cell receptor (beta chain) was sequenced within a study of blood T cell repertoires in COVID-19. Study-level background: T cells, B-cell-depleted T cells, or PBMCs provided the cDNA or gDNA that served as material.

This table comes from immunoSEQ multiplex PCR, and its TCRdb copy is limited to in-frame clones, with some not included. The sample lists fewer than 350,000 clones, about 87% seen once, with roughly 4% in the top ten. V gave up 5 bases and J gave up 4 bases, with 8 bases separating them. Germline V lookup: CDR1 MNHEY, CDR2 SMNVEV (reference sequence). CDR3 length: 12 residues. Sequencing used PBMCs or T cells enriched from blood (not recorded which). The chain recombines TRBV27 with TRBJ1-1; no definite D call. The sequence came from a young woman with acute COVID-19. CDR3 sequence reads: CASSRPSTEAFF. The DNA of the CDR3 is TGTGCCAGCAGTCGTCCCTCCACTGAAGCTTTCTTT.